The 9 T cell receptor beta chains reported below all come from one sample, sequenced in a study of metastatic and nonmetastatic thyroid tumors. There were no patients who had received any treatment before thyroid surgery. TCRdb re-analyzed the PCR reads using MiXCR. The sample holds about 82,000 clones; around 13% are singletons and the top ten take 7% to 10%. The sequenced sample consisted of tumor tissue. These receptors were obtained from a female donor with papillary thyroid cancer or a benign thyroid nodule (not recorded which). Some clones in this sample may be carry-over from other donors' samples.

This clone was counted only a few times. The chain has TRBV6-2 or TRBV6-3 and TRBJ1-1; D unclear. The germline V gene has CDR1 MNHEY and CDR2 SVGEGT. Trimming stripped 0 bases from V and 3 bases from J, with 5 bases between. The CDR3 covers 13 residues. The CDR3 protein is CASSYSEYTEAFF. The CDR3 DNA follows: TGTGCCAGCAGTTACTCTGAATACACTGAAGCTTTCTTT.

This clone has a count of ten or more. The CDR3 nucleotides read TGTGCCAGCAGTTACTCCGGGGACGTTAACACTGAAGCTTTCTTT. Its translation is CASSYSGDVNTEAFF. The V call is TRBV6-5, the J call TRBJ1-1; perhaps TRBD1 as D (5 bases). The CDR3 runs 15 residues. Germline V CDR1 and CDR2: MNHEY, SVGAGI. Trimming took off 0 bases at V and 2 bases at J, with 10 bases between the two ends.

This clone has at least ten counts. This chain links TRBV11-2 with TRBJ2-5; no reliable D call. The germline gives CDR1 SGHAT, CDR2 FQNNGV. This CDR3 is built from 14 residues. Trimming took 5 bases from V and 5 from J, leaving 15 bases between them. DNA of the CDR3: TGTGCCAGCAGCCGACACCCTGGCGTGGAGACCCAGTACTTC. Its protein product is CASSRHPGVETQYF.

To note about this clone: This clone may be a read error of a much larger clone one base away. This rearrangement joins TRBV11-2 to TRBJ2-1, with D uncertain. This CDR3 region has 15 residues. Germline V gene sequence: CDR1 SGHAT, CDR2 FQNNGV. The V gene lost 1 base and the J gene lost 5 bases, with 12 bases spanning the gap. CDR3 sequence: CASSLGLSWDNEQFF. In DNA, the CDR3 is TGTGCCAGCAGCTTAGGACTTTCCTGGGACAATGAGCAGTTCTTC.

Ten or more counts support this clone. V and J are TRBV5-6 and TRBJ1-4; tentatively, D is TRBD1 (5 bases). Trimming removed 3 bases from V and 8 bases from J, with 20 bases in between. The CDR3 has 16 residues. CDR1 is SGHDT and CDR2 is YYEEEE in the germline V gene. CDR3 nucleotides: TGTGCCAGCAGCTATAGTGGGACGCTTGAGCCCGAAAAACTGTTTTTT. It codes for CASSYSGTLEPEKLFF.

As to this clone: At one of its ends the junction is not consistent with the germline gene, which may arise from a read error. The gene calls are TRBV10-1 and TRBJ2-1; D possibly corresponds to TRBD2 (6 bases). There are 18 residues in the CDR3. In germline, CDR1 is WNHNN, CDR2 SYGVQD (reference sequence). Here the CDR3 DNA reads TGCTCCAGCAGTGAGTCTGCAGCCGGGCCCGGGGGATACAATGAGCAGTTCTTC. Encoded protein: CSSSESAAGPGGYNEQFF.

The sample holds a few counts of this clone. The CDR3 carries no conserved terminal phenylalanine or tryptophan, so it likely arises from a read error. Because the CDR3's place on the DNA is in doubt, the DNA is left out and the CDR3 is given as listed by TCRdb. The genes are TRBV27 and TRBJ2-1. Germline assignment: CDR1 MNHEY and CDR2 SMNVEV (reference sequence). Including both end residues, the CDR3 is 12 amino acids long. CDR3 amino acids: CASSSRYNEHFL.

This clone was seen repeatedly, ten times or more. The genes are TRBV27 and TRBJ1-5; D is undetermined. Trimming took off 1 base at V and 5 bases at J, with 9 bases between the two ends. The CDR3 is 14 residues long. Germline V gives CDR1 MNHEY, CDR2 SMNVEV (reference sequence). CDR3 amino acids: CASSLWLGDQPQHF. CDR3 sequence (DNA): TGTGCCAGCAGTTTATGGCTGGGTGATCAGCCCCAGCATTTT.

This clone was detected ten times or more. This chain connects TRBV9 to TRBJ2-3; D remains ambiguous. Germline V gives CDR1 SGDLS, CDR2 YYNGEE. Trimming pared 4 bases from V and 2 bases from J, leaving 5 bases between. The CDR3 has 12 residues. CDR3 region: CASSPPTDTQYF. CDR3 coding DNA: TGTGCCAGCAGCCCGCCCACAGATACGCAGTATTTT.